The rows below give T cell receptor beta chains drawn from one sample of a study of T-cell reconstitution after alpha-beta-depleted transplantation in children. TCRdb analysed the PCR reads with MiXCR anew, one entry per CDR3 protein. The sample includes 440,000 or so distinct CDR3 sequences, 43% of them seen just once. Source: PBMCs, taken before TCRalphabeta/CD19-depleted stem cell transplant. All receptors derive from a girl aged 2 to 10 with aplastic anemia, due to receive a stem cell transplant. The CDR3 runs from the conserved cysteine through the conserved F or W. Fields, in order: J gene, D gene, CDR3 length, clone size, V gene, CDR3 DNA, CDR3 protein. The D gene is left open where the match is weak. Clone sizes are given selectively: once, few, many, or a class where the clone is expanded.

TRBJ2-5,.,12,few,TRBV10-3,TGTGCCATCAGTGCAAACCAAGAGACCCAGTACTTC,CAISANQETQYF
TRBJ2-1,TRBD2,15,.,TRBV15,TGTGCCACCAGCAGAGTGGCGGGAGGTCTCAATGAGCAGTTCTTC,CATSRVAGGLNEQFF
TRBJ1-1,TRBD1,15,many,TRBV20-1,TGCAGTGCAGTAGACAGGGGGAGAATGAACACTGAAGCTTTCTTT,CSAVDRGRMNTEAFF
TRBJ2-1,TRBD2,15,many,TRBV12-3/TRBV12-4,TGTGCCAGCAGAATGGGACTAGCGGGAGTGAATGAGCAGTTCTTC,CASRMGLAGVNEQFF
TRBJ2-5,.,17,few,TRBV7-2,TGTGCCAGCATCCCTGGGAAAGGAGTAAGGGGGCAAGAGACCCAGTACTTC,CASIPGKGVRGQETQYF
TRBJ2-1,.,13,.,TRBV29-1,TGCAGCGTTGTGAGGGGGGCTTACAATGAGCAGTTCTTC,CSVVRGAYNEQFF
TRBJ2-3,TRBD1,17,.,TRBV12-3/TRBV12-4,TGTGCCAGCAGTTTCCACCCCCAGGGGGATATCACAGATACGCAGTATTTT,CASSFHPQGDITDTQYF
TRBJ1-5,.,13,many,TRBV28,TGTGCCAGTTCATGGTATAGCAATCAGCCCCAGCATTTT,CASSWYSNQPQHF
TRBJ2-7,.,13,few,TRBV6-5,TGTGCCAGCAGTTACTTGAGGACCTACGAGCAGTACTTC,CASSYLRTYEQYF
TRBJ2-7,.,11,once,TRBV9,TGTGCCAGCAGCGCCTCGGGAGTGCAGTACTTC,CASSASGVQYF
TRBJ1-5,.,16,.,TRBV7-2,TGTGCCAGCAGCTTAGTACGGGGAGGAGCAGATCAGCCCCATCATTTT,CASSLVRGGADQPHHF
TRBJ2-5,.,16,.,TRBV4-1,TGCGCCAGCAGCCTGAGACTCGACAGCCTGAAAGAGACCCAGTACTTC,CASSLRLDSLKETQYF
TRBJ2-3,TRBD1,15,.,TRBV2,TGTGCCAGCAGCGCCGGGACAGCTAGCACAGATACGCAGTATTTT,CASSAGTASTDTQYF
TRBJ2-2,.,16,many,TRBV5-1,TGCGCCAGCAGCTTGATCCCGGAGTCCGCCACCGGGGAGCTGTTTTTT,CASSLIPESATGELFF
TRBJ2-5,.,17,.,TRBV15,TGTGCCACCAGCAGAGCTCTCACGGGTGGGGTGCAAGAGACCCAGTACTTC,CATSRALTGGVQETQYF
TRBJ2-5,.,14,few,TRBV7-8,TGTGCCAGCAGCCCCAATGATAGCGGAGAGACCCAGTACTTC,CASSPNDSGETQYF
TRBJ1-5,TRBD1,15,.,TRBV6-5,TGTGCCAGCGTCACCGAGGACAGGAGAAACCAGCCCCAGCATTTT,CASVTEDRRNQPQHF
TRBJ2-3,.,18,.,TRBV9,TGTGCCAGCAGCTCCCCAGTCGGCAGAGAGTCTAGCACAGATACGCAGTATTTT,CASSSPVGRESSTDTQYF
TRBJ2-2,.,14,.,TRBV7-7,TGTGCCACCAAGACCCTAGGGGACACCGGGGAGCTGTTTTTT,CATKTLGDTGELFF
TRBJ2-2,.,15,.,TRBV5-1,TGCGCCAGTTGTGTGTTAGGACAAAACACCGGGGAGCTGTTTTTT,CASCVLGQNTGELFF